The following is a TCR beta chain sequence with its context. Its antigen is as yet unknown. The sample belongs to a study of cytomegalovirus exposure and HLA in healthy donors. Whole-study findings and limits: Common viral pathogens seemed to be connected with several of the most significant clusters, according to a later analysis. Because they were indistinguishable, some V segments, including TRBV6-2 and TRBV6-3, were excluded.

The germline CDR1 and CDR2 sequences are SNHLY and FYNNEI. The J segment lost 4 bases and the V segment lost 5 bases, leaving 12 bases of the junction unmatched. The CDR3 is made up of 17 amino acids. With 60 Vbeta and 13 Jbeta primers, the PCR was carried out. Per the original methods: An analysis that came later counted 77 million or so unique TCR beta chains, approximately 12 million shared. Assay used: immunoSEQ multiplex PCR; TCRdb lists only in-frame clones, some missing. That table supplies the V and J calls and clone size; D and trimming were determined from the DNA. The table has about 160,000 clones, roughly 80% seen once.

The rearrangement uses TRBV2 and TRBJ2-3; 10 bases fit TRBD2. The TCR comes from a man aged 45 to 65 in good health and CMV-seropositive. Sequencing was performed on PBMCs. The DNA of the CDR3 is TGTGCCAGCAGTACTAATTTAGCGGGAGGCACACCAGATACGCAGTATTTT. This translates into CASSTNLAGGTPDTQYF.